These 30 T cell receptor beta chains were sequenced from one sample in a study of T-cell reconstitution after alpha-beta-depleted transplantation in children. Unique molecular identifiers featured in how the TCRbeta library was prepared. One entry per CDR3 protein, called by TCRdb with MiXCR from the PCR reads. The sample carries just over 950,000 distinct CDR3 sequences, about 26% recorded once. The source material was PBMCs, mostly from graft donor cells, sampled 360 days after TCRalphabeta/CD19-depleted stem cell transplant. The receptors shown here come from a boy under two years old who had a stem cell transplant for SCID, so the T cells may come from the graft donor.

The genes are TRBV5-1 and TRBJ1-1, with TRBD1 identical over 7 bases. CDR3 size: 15 residues. Germline CDR1 reads SGHRS; CDR2 reads YFSETQ. The J segment lost 4 bases and the V segment lost 4 bases, leaving 10 bases of the junction unmatched. CDR3 DNA sequence: TGCGCCAGCAGCAACCCGACAGGGTGGGGCACTGAAGCTTTCTTT. It specifies CASSNPTGWGTEAFF. The entire variable domain, with the rest obtained from reference TRBV5-1 and TRBJ1-1, is as follows: KAGVTQTPRYLIKTRGQQVTLSCSPISGHRSVSWYQQTPGQGLQFLFEYFSETQRNKGNFPGRFSGRQFSNSRSEMNVSTLELGDSALYLCASSNPTGWGTEAFFGQGTRLTVV.

This clonotype was found a few times. This chain uses TRBV24-1 with TRBJ1-2, with 8 bases aligning to TRBD1. CDR1 and CDR2 (germline): KGHDR, SFDVKD. The CDR3 is made up of 13 amino acids. V gave up 4 bases and J gave up 7 bases; unmatched junction bases: 4. CDR3 region: CATSDQGAGGYTF. Here the CDR3 DNA reads TGTGCCACCAGTGACCAGGGGGCAGGTGGCTACACCTTC.

CDR3 in DNA: TGTGCCAGCAGTTTAACTATAGCGGGAGAGACCCAGTACTTC. Translated, it gives CASSLTIAGETQYF. V gene TRBV27 combines with J gene TRBJ2-5; 7 bases align to TRBD2. Trimming removed 2 bases from V and 4 bases from J; junction bases left unmatched: 4. The length of the CDR3 is 14 residues. CDR1 and CDR2 from the germline V gene are MNHEY and SMNVEV (reference sequence).

This chain links TRBV4-3 with TRBJ2-3; D might be TRBD1 or TRBD2, each matching 5 bases. CDR1 and CDR2 from the germline V gene are LGHNA and YSLEER. The V end was cut by 3 bases, the J end by 0 bases, with 10 bases between. This CDR3 region has 15 residues. In nucleotides, the CDR3 is TGCGCCAGCAGCCAGGTGGGGGTCAGCACAGATACGCAGTATTTT. It codes for CASSQVGVSTDTQYF.

A few counts support this clonotype. The V gene is TRBV6-2 or TRBV6-3, the J gene TRBJ2-2, with D possibly being TRBD2 (5 bases). V was clipped by 4 bases and J by 7 bases, with 16 bases between them. The CDR3 has 15 residues. Germline values: CDR1 MNHEY, CDR2 SVGEGT. CDR3: CASSWIGRKVGELFF. CDR3 in DNA: TGTGCCAGCAGTTGGATAGGGAGAAAGGTCGGGGAGCTGTTTTTT.

This clonotype was picked up a small number of times. In DNA form, the CDR3 reads TGTGCCACCAGCAGAACTAGCGTGGCGGAGACCCAGTACTTC. Residues: CATSRTSVAETQYF. This chain links TRBV15 with TRBJ2-5; 7 bases align to TRBD2. CDR1 LNHNV and CDR2 YYDKDF come from the germline V gene (reference sequence). The V gene end was trimmed by 2 bases and the J gene end by 5 bases; junction bases not matched to a gene: 5. This CDR3 region has 14 residues.

The V gene is TRBV7-2, the J gene TRBJ1-1; TRBD1 is a possible D gene (6 bases). Per the germline V gene, CDR1 is SGHTA and CDR2 is FQGNSA. The CDR3 is 12 residues long. V lost 1 base and J 10 bases, leaving 10 bases between the germline ends. In nucleotides, the CDR3 is TGTGCCAGCAGCTTAGGGTACAGGGCAGCTTTCTTT. Its protein is CASSLGYRAAFF. Drawing the rest from reference TRBV7-2 and TRBJ1-1, the complete variable domain is GAGVSQSPSNKVTEKGKDVELRCDPISGHTALYWYRQSLGQGLEFLIYFQGNSAPDKSGLPSDRFSAERTGGSVSTLTIQRTQQEDSAVYLCASSLGYRAAFFGQGTRLTVV.

V and J are TRBV5-1 and TRBJ2-5; D is possibly TRBD2 (6 bases). Germline CDR1 is SGHRS and CDR2 is YFSETQ. Trimming cost V 0 bases and J 4 bases, with 13 bases left between them. The CDR3 runs 15 residues. The CDR3 DNA reads as TGCGCCAGCAGCTTGGCTGATGGAGGGGCAGAGACCCAGTACTTC. The encoded protein is CASSLADGGAETQYF.

The V and J genes are TRBV29-1 and TRBJ2-3; maybe TRBD1 (6 bases). V was pared by 1 base and J by 4 bases, with 24 bases between. This CDR3 contains 18 residues. Germline V gives CDR1 SQVTM, CDR2 ANQGSEA. This chain's CDR3 is CSVEGLYGTQQGSDTQYF. The CDR3 region has the DNA TGCAGCGTTGAAGGTCTATACGGTACCCAGCAGGGGTCAGATACGCAGTATTTT.

This clonotype has more than one count but fewer than ten. This chain links TRBV20-1 with TRBJ2-1, with 7 bases matching TRBD2. Losses at the gene ends were 5 bases for V and 0 bases for J; bases not matched to a gene: 4. Germline V gene data show CDR1 as DFQATT and CDR2 as SNEGSKA (reference sequence). The CDR3 has 14 amino acids. The CDR3 DNA follows: TGCAGTGCTCAAGCGGGGACCTCCTACAATGAGCAGTTCTTC. It is translated as CSAQAGTSYNEQFF.

This clonotype has a count of ten or more. The CDR3 bases are TGTGCCAGCAGTAGCCCAGGAGGCCCCCACCAAGAGACCCAGTACTTC. Translated, it gives CASSSPGGPHQETQYF. This chain connects TRBV28 to TRBJ2-5, with D perhaps matching TRBD2 (5 bases). Per germline, CDR1 MDHEN and CDR2 SYDVKM. The CDR3 contains 16 residues. V lost 5 bases to trimming and J lost 0 bases, with 16 bases between them.

The CDR3 bases are TGTGCCAGCAGCGTTTGGGACAGGGCCAATGAGCAGTTCTTC. Its protein is CASSVWDRANEQFF. The V gene is TRBV9, the J gene TRBJ2-1; 9 nucleotides match TRBD1. V dropped 2 bases and J dropped 6; count of bases not matched to a gene: 3. Germline V gene sequence: CDR1 SGDLS, CDR2 YYNGEE. The CDR3 contains 14 residues.

The genes are TRBV7-9 and TRBJ1-5, with 7 bases lining up with TRBD1. The CDR3 consists of 14 residues. Germline V gene sequence: CDR1 SEHNR, CDR2 FQNEAQ (reference sequence). V shed 0 bases and J 5 bases; nucleotides not matched to a gene: 1. The CDR3 DNA follows: TGTGCCAGCAGCTTAGCAGGGACAGATCAGCCCCAGCATTTT. Amino acids: CASSLAGTDQPQHF.

The V and J genes are TRBV18 and TRBJ2-5, with 8 bases identical to TRBD1. V shed 6 bases and J 6 bases; nucleotides not matched to a gene: 9. Per germline, CDR1 KGHSH and CDR2 LQKENI. This CDR3 is built from 14 residues. The CDR3 nucleotides read TGTGCCAGCTCGGACCGGACAGGGAGAAAGACCCAGTACTTC. Translated: CASSDRTGRKTQYF. Using reference TRBV18 and TRBJ2-5 for the parts outside the CDR3, the full variable domain is NAGVMQNPRHLVRRRGQEARLRCSPMKGHSHVYWYRQLPEEGLKFMVYLQKENIIDESGMPKERFSAEFPKEGPSILRIQQVVRGDSAAYFCASSDRTGRKTQYFGPGTRLLVL.

The chain has TRBV7-9 and TRBJ1-1; tentative D call: TRBD1 (6 bases). The CDR3 extends over 16 amino acids. V lost 3 bases and J lost 1, with 15 bases in between. CDR1 and CDR2 (germline): SEHNR, FQNEAQ (reference sequence). CDR3 DNA: TGTGCCAGCAGCTTCGATTATGGACAGACGAACACTGAAGCTTTCTTT. This codes for CASSFDYGQTNTEAFF.

The V and J genes are TRBV3-1 and TRBJ2-7, with unresolved D. The CDR3 covers 16 residues. V was clipped by 1 base and J by 3 bases, with 16 bases between them. Germline CDR1 and CDR2: LGHDT and YNNKEL (reference sequence). CDR3 nucleotides: TGTGCCAGCAGCCAAGTTGGTCGACGGTACCTCTACGAGCAGTACTTC. Its translation: CASSQVGRRYLYEQYF.

The chain joins TRBV29-1 to TRBJ2-1; 10 nucleotides match TRBD2. V lost 3 bases and J lost 6; bases outside the gene matches: 8. The CDR3 loop spans 15 amino acids. Looked up from germline, CDR1 is SQVTM and CDR2 is ANQGSEA. The DNA for the CDR3 is TGCAGCGTTGAGTGGCTAGCGGGGGTAGGCAATGAGCAGTTCTTC. This gives the protein CSVEWLAGVGNEQFF.

The rearrangement uses TRBV9 and TRBJ1-5, with D uncertain. The CDR3 has 13 residues. V lost 0 bases to trimming and J lost 5 bases, with 6 bases between them. Germline V gene sequence: CDR1 SGDLS, CDR2 YYNGEE. The CDR3 DNA is TGTGCCAGCAGCGTAGGACCGTATCAGCCCCAGCATTTT. This gives the protein CASSVGPYQPQHF.

This chain connects TRBV20-1 to TRBJ2-7; TRBD2 matches 7 bases. Germline V lookup: CDR1 DFQATT, CDR2 SNEGSKA (reference sequence). The CDR3 has 15 residues. V dropped 3 bases and J dropped 5; count of bases not matched to a gene: 13. This CDR3 is CSASILTGGMNEQYF. CDR3 nucleotides: TGCAGTGCTAGCATTCTCACGGGGGGTATGAACGAGCAGTACTTC.

V and J are TRBV5-1 and TRBJ2-5; the D call may be TRBD1 or TRBD2 (5 bases each). Trimming pared 4 bases from V and 3 bases from J, leaving 13 bases between. The CDR3 totals 14 residues. Germline V gene data show CDR1 as SGHRS and CDR2 as YFSETQ. Here the CDR3 DNA reads TGCGCCAGCAGCCGGGACGGAGACAAAGAGACCCAGTACTTC. It is translated as CASSRDGDKETQYF.

The chain recombines TRBV10-3 with TRBJ2-1; 10 nucleotides match TRBD2. Germline CDR1 is ENHRY and CDR2 is SYGVKD. The V and J ends lost 6 bases and 2 bases, in that order; junction bases with no gene match: 4. This CDR3 is 15 amino acids long. CDR3: CAISLSGGAYNEQFF. CDR3 DNA sequence: TGTGCCATCAGCTTAAGCGGGGGGGCCTACAATGAGCAGTTCTTC.

This clonotype appeared a few times. The chain recombines TRBV2 with TRBJ2-3; D not certain. CDR1 and CDR2 from the germline V gene are SNHLY and FYNNEI. Trimming shortened V by 6 bases and J by 6 bases, and 13 bases separated the two germline ends. The CDR3 covers 13 residues. DNA of the CDR3: TGTGCCAGCAGCGTTTTGGTTTCGGATACGCAGTATTTT. It is translated as CASSVLVSDTQYF.

The chain uses TRBV5-1 and TRBJ1-1, with no clear D. Between the trimmed V and J ends, which lost 2 bases and 0 bases, there was a span of 8 bases. This CDR3 region has 14 residues. Germline loops: CDR1 SGHRS, CDR2 YFSETQ. CDR3 sequence reads: CASSFTRLNTEAFF. In DNA form, the CDR3 reads TGCGCCAGCAGCTTCACCAGGCTGAACACTGAAGCTTTCTTT.

This clonotype was picked up many times. V gene TRBV5-1 combines with J gene TRBJ2-1; 13 positions match TRBD2. The CDR3 loop spans 20 amino acids. Germline trimming cut 3 bases from V and 0 bases from J; bases unmatched to any gene: 12. Germline V gives CDR1 SGHRS, CDR2 YFSETQ. Here the CDR3 reads CASSSPGLAGEISSYNEQFF. CDR3 sequence (DNA): TGCGCCAGCAGCTCGCCTGGACTAGCGGGGGAGATTTCCTCCTACAATGAGCAGTTCTTC. Using reference TRBV5-1 and TRBJ2-1 for the parts outside the CDR3, the full variable domain is KAGVTQTPRYLIKTRGQQVTLSCSPISGHRSVSWYQQTPGQGLQFLFEYFSETQRNKGNFPGRFSGRQFSNSRSEMNVSTLELGDSALYLCASSSPGLAGEISSYNEQFFGPGTRLTVL.

In this sample, this clonotype turned up a few times. The chain carries TRBV12-3 or TRBV12-4 and TRBJ1-5; TRBD1 agrees at 9 bases. Germline trimming cut 7 bases from V and 6 bases from J; bases unmatched to any gene: 7. The CDR3 is 14 residues long. The CDR3 nucleotides read TGTGCCAGCACCTCAACAGGGGGCAGTCAGCCCCAGCATTTT. Residues: CASTSTGGSQPQHF.

V gene TRBV27 combines with J gene TRBJ2-5, with TRBD1 matching 7 bases. Trimming cost V 6 bases and J 5 bases; bases outside gene matches: 9. This CDR3 is built from 14 residues. The germline CDR1 and CDR2 sequences are MNHEY and SMNVEV (reference sequence). The CDR3, as DNA: TGTGCCAGCAGGAGGGACAGCCAGGCTGAGACCCAGTACTTC. Its translation: CASRRDSQAETQYF.

This clonotype was observed a handful of times. This chain joins TRBV12-3 or TRBV12-4 and TRBJ2-7; the D is unclear. V lost 2 bases and J lost 0, with 11 bases in between. The CDR3 is 15 amino acids. The DNA of the CDR3 is TGTGCCAGCAGTTTACCCGACCGAAGCTCCTACGAGCAGTACTTC. This gives the protein CASSLPDRSSYEQYF.

The chain is built from TRBV5-5 and TRBJ2-5, with D perhaps given as TRBD1 or TRBD2 (5 bases each). Germline V gives CDR1 SGHKS, CDR2 YYEKEE (reference sequence). The CDR3 covers 16 residues. V dropped 4 bases and J dropped 5 bases, with 21 bases sitting between them. Written as DNA, the CDR3 is TGTGCCAGCAGCCCCCCCGGCGACTTGGGGGACGAGACCCAGTACTTC. Amino acids: CASSPPGDLGDETQYF.

This clonotype was detected ten times or more. The genes are TRBV7-9 and TRBJ1-1; 8 bases line up with TRBD1. CDR3 length: 14 residues. The V and J ends lost 5 bases and 1 base, in that order; junction bases with no gene match: 3. The germline gives CDR1 SEHNR, CDR2 FQNEAQ (reference sequence). The CDR3 sequence is CASSAGTGNTEAFF. CDR3 nucleotide sequence: TGTGCCAGCAGCGCCGGGACAGGGAACACTGAAGCTTTCTTT. Based on the CDR3 plus reference TRBV7-9 and TRBJ1-1, the full variable domain is DTGVSQNPRHKITKRGQNVTFRCDPISEHNRLYWYRQTLGQGPEFLTYFQNEAQLEKSRLLSDRFSAERPKGSFSTLEIQRTEQGDSAMYLCASSAGTGNTEAFFGQGTRLTVV.

This clonotype came up a few times. V usage is TRBV20-1 and J usage is TRBJ2-3; D unresolved. Germline CDR1 DFQATT, CDR2 SNEGSKA (reference sequence). V dropped 4 bases and J dropped 2 bases, with 10 bases sitting between them. This CDR3 contains 13 residues. Here the CDR3 reads CSAIVVTTDTQYF. As DNA, the CDR3 is TGCAGTGCTATAGTTGTGACCACAGATACGCAGTATTTT.